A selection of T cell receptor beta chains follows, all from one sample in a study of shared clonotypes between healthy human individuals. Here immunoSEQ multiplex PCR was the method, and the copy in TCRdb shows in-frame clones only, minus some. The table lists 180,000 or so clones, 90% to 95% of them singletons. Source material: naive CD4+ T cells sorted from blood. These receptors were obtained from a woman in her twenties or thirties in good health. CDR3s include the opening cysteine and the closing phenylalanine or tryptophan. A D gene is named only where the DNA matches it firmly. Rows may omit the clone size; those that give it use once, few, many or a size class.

CDR3 DNA: TGTGCCAGCTCCCTCGGACTTAAAGAGACCCAGTACTTC
CDR3 protein: CASSLGLKETQYF
V gene: TRBV18
clone size: .
J gene: TRBJ2-5
D gene: .

CDR3 DNA: TGTGCCAGCAGTTCACAGGGAACCTACGAGCAGTACTTC
CDR3 protein: CASSSQGTYEQYF
V gene: TRBV27
clone size: few
J gene: TRBJ2-7
D gene: .

CDR3 DNA: TGCGCCAGCAGTTACACCGGGACAGGGGCTAGCGAGCAGTTCTTC
CDR3 protein: CASSYTGTGASEQFF
V gene: TRBV5-1
clone size: .
J gene: TRBJ2-1
D gene: TRBD1

CDR3 DNA: TGTGCCAGCAGCCCGACAGCGTTCACTGAAGCTTTCTTT
CDR3 protein: CASSPTAFTEAFF
V gene: TRBV4-2
clone size: few
J gene: TRBJ1-1
D gene: .

CDR3 DNA: TGCGCCAGCAGCCCAAGCATCCCCTCCTACGAGCAGTACTTC
CDR3 protein: CASSPSIPSYEQYF
V gene: TRBV5-1
clone size: once
J gene: TRBJ2-7
D gene: .

CDR3 DNA: TGTGCCAGCAGTCGGGACAGGGGGCGTCAGCCCCAGCATTTT
CDR3 protein: CASSRDRGRQPQHF
V gene: TRBV6-6
clone size: .
J gene: TRBJ1-5
D gene: TRBD1

CDR3 DNA: TGTGCCAGCAGCCCCGGACGGCTCAATCAGCCCCAGCATTTT
CDR3 protein: CASSPGRLNQPQHF
V gene: TRBV7-8
clone size: .
J gene: TRBJ1-5
D gene: .

CDR3 DNA: TGTGCCAGCAGCTTTAGACAGGGGGCGGTTGGCTACACCTTC
CDR3 protein: CASSFRQGAVGYTF
V gene: TRBV7-2
clone size: .
J gene: TRBJ1-2
D gene: TRBD1

CDR3 DNA: TGCGCCAGTACTTACGGGACTAGCGGGAGGACCTACAATGAGCAGTTCTTC
CDR3 protein: CASTYGTSGRTYNEQFF
V gene: TRBV5-1
clone size: .
J gene: TRBJ2-1
D gene: TRBD2

CDR3 DNA: TGCGCCAGCAGTGAACGGGAGTCGGGCGAGCAGTACTTC
CDR3 protein: CASSERESGEQYF
V gene: TRBV10-1
clone size: .
J gene: TRBJ2-7
D gene: .

CDR3 DNA: TGTGCCAGCAGCAAAGGGGGGCAGGCGAATCAGCCCCAGCATTTT
CDR3 protein: CASSKGGQANQPQHF
V gene: TRBV21-1
clone size: .
J gene: TRBJ1-5
D gene: .

CDR3 DNA: TGTGCCAGCAGCCGCGGGGGGGCCCCCTACGAGCAGTACTTC
CDR3 protein: CASSRGGAPYEQYF
V gene: TRBV28
clone size: .
J gene: TRBJ2-7
D gene: TRBD2

CDR3 DNA: TGTGCCAGCAGTTTGACAGCTTATAGCAATCAGCCCCAGCATTTT
CDR3 protein: CASSLTAYSNQPQHF
V gene: TRBV27
clone size: .
J gene: TRBJ1-5
D gene: .

CDR3 DNA: TGCAGCGTTGACCCGGGACTAGCTCCTCGCGAGCAGTACTTC
CDR3 protein: CSVDPGLAPREQYF
V gene: TRBV29-1
clone size: .
J gene: TRBJ2-7
D gene: TRBD2

CDR3 DNA: TGTGCCAGCAGCTTAGGGGGGCGACCAACAAGTGAAGCTTTCTTT
CDR3 protein: CASSLGGRPTSEAFF
V gene: TRBV11-3
clone size: .
J gene: TRBJ1-1
D gene: .

CDR3 DNA: TGCGCCAGCGGAACCGACAGGGGGCTCGACTACACCTTC
CDR3 protein: CASGTDRGLDYTF
V gene: TRBV5-1
clone size: .
J gene: TRBJ1-2
D gene: TRBD1

CDR3 DNA: TGCGCCAGCAGCCAAGTCACCGATAACACTGAAGCTTTCTTT
CDR3 protein: CASSQVTDNTEAFF
V gene: TRBV4-1
clone size: .
J gene: TRBJ1-1
D gene: .

CDR3 DNA: TGTGCCAGCAGCACTCAGGGCGACACTGAAGCTTTCTTT
CDR3 protein: CASSTQGDTEAFF
V gene: TRBV7-2
clone size: once
J gene: TRBJ1-1
D gene: .

CDR3 DNA: TGTGCCAGCAGCCTGGGACTAGCGGCTCAAACCTACGAGCAGTACTTC
CDR3 protein: CASSLGLAAQTYEQYF
V gene: TRBV5-4
clone size: .
J gene: TRBJ2-7
D gene: TRBD2

CDR3 DNA: TGTGCCAGCAGTGAAGTCGGGACACCCTCTGGAAACACCATATATTTT
CDR3 protein: CASSEVGTPSGNTIYF
V gene: TRBV2
clone size: .
J gene: TRBJ1-3
D gene: .

CDR3 DNA: TGTGCCTGGGGCCGCACAGATACGCAGTATTTT
CDR3 protein: CAWGRTDTQYF
V gene: TRBV30
clone size: .
J gene: TRBJ2-3
D gene: .

CDR3 DNA: TGTGCCAGCAGCTTGCCCCGGGACACTTCCTACAATGAGCAGTTCTTC
CDR3 protein: CASSLPRDTSYNEQFF
V gene: TRBV11-2
clone size: .
J gene: TRBJ2-1
D gene: .

CDR3 DNA: TGTGCCTGGAGTCGACAGGAGGCAAAAAATCAGCCCCAGCATTTT
CDR3 protein: CAWSRQEAKNQPQHF
V gene: TRBV30
clone size: .
J gene: TRBJ1-5
D gene: .

CDR3 DNA: TGTGCCAGCAGCCAAGAGGCAGTCAATCAGCCCCAGCATTTT
CDR3 protein: CASSQEAVNQPQHF
V gene: TRBV4-2
clone size: .
J gene: TRBJ1-5
D gene: .

CDR3 DNA: TGTGCCAGCAGGATATTAGGGGTTTACAATGAGCAGTTCTTC
CDR3 protein: CASRILGVYNEQFF
V gene: TRBV28
clone size: .
J gene: TRBJ2-1
D gene: .

CDR3 DNA: TGTGCCAGCAGGGGGACAGGGGGCGGCCTAACGGCCACTAAAGCTTTCTTT
CDR3 protein: CASRGTGGGLTATKAFF
V gene: TRBV6-4
clone size: once
J gene: TRBJ1-1
D gene: TRBD1

CDR3 DNA: TGTGCCAGCTCACCAGGGACTAGCGGGAGACATGAGCAGTACTTC
CDR3 protein: CASSPGTSGRHEQYF
V gene: TRBV18
clone size: .
J gene: TRBJ2-7
D gene: TRBD2

CDR3 DNA: TGTGCCAGCTCACCAAGGAACGAGCAGTACTTC
CDR3 protein: CASSPRNEQYF
V gene: TRBV18
clone size: .
J gene: TRBJ2-7
D gene: .

CDR3 DNA: TGTGCCAGCAGCCCTTCTGGAGCGGGAGGCTACTCCTACGAGCAGTACTTC
CDR3 protein: CASSPSGAGGYSYEQYF
V gene: TRBV7-2
clone size: .
J gene: TRBJ2-7
D gene: TRBD2

CDR3 DNA: TGTGCCAGCAGCGAGACAGGGGCCTACAATGAGCAGTTCTTC
CDR3 protein: CASSETGAYNEQFF
V gene: TRBV9
clone size: .
J gene: TRBJ2-1
D gene: TRBD1

CDR3 DNA: TGCGCCAGCAGTGAGCCAGGGGGCCCTTTCTTT
CDR3 protein: CASSEPGGPFF
V gene: TRBV10-2
clone size: .
J gene: TRBJ1-1
D gene: TRBD1

CDR3 DNA: TGTGCCAGCAGCTTGAATGAAGGGCTGGAGCAGTACTTC
CDR3 protein: CASSLNEGLEQYF
V gene: TRBV5-4
clone size: once
J gene: TRBJ2-5
D gene: .

CDR3 DNA: TGTGCCAGCAGCGACAGGGCCGAGCAGTACTTC
CDR3 protein: CASSDRAEQYF
V gene: TRBV7-8
clone size: .
J gene: TRBJ2-7
D gene: TRBD1

CDR3 DNA: TGTGCCAGCAGCTTACTAGCGGGAGGAAGCACAGATACGCAGTATTTT
CDR3 protein: CASSLLAGGSTDTQYF
V gene: TRBV5-6
clone size: .
J gene: TRBJ2-3
D gene: TRBD2